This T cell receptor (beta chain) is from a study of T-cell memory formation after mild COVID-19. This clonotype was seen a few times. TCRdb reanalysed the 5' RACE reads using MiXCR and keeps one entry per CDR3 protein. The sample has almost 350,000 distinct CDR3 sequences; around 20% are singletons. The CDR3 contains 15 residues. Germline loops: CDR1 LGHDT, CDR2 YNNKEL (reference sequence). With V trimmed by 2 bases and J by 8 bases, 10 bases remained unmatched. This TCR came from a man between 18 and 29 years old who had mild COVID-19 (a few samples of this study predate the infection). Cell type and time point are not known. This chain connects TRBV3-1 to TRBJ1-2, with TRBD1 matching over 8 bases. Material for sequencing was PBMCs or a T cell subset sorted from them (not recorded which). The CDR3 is CASSQPRTGIEGYTF. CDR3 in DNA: TGTGCCAGCAGCCAACCCCGGACAGGGATTGAGGGCTACACCTTC.